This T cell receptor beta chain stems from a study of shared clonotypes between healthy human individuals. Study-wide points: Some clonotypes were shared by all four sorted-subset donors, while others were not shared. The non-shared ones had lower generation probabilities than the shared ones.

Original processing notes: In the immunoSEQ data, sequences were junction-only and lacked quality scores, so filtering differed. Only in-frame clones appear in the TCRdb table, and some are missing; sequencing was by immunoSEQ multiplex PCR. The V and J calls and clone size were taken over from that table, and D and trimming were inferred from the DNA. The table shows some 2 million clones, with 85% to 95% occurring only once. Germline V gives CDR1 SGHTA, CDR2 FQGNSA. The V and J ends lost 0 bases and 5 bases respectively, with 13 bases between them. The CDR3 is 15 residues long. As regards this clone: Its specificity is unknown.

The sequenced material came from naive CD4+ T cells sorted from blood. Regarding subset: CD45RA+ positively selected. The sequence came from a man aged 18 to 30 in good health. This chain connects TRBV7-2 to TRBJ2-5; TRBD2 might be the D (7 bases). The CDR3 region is CASSLAWGGHETQYF. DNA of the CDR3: TGTGCCAGCAGCTTAGCATGGGGGGGCCATGAGACCCAGTACTTC.